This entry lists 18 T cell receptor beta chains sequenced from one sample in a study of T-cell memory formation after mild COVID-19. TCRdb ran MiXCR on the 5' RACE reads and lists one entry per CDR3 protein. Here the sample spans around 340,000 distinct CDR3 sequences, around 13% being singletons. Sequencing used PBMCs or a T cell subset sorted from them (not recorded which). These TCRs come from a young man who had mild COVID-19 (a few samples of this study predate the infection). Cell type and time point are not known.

This CDR3 reads CASSYSSGNNQPQHF. CDR3 DNA sequence: TGTGCCAGCAGTTACTCCTCGGGTAACAATCAGCCCCAGCATTTT. V gene TRBV6-2 or TRBV6-3 combines with J gene TRBJ1-5, with D unresolved. The CDR3 totals 15 residues. Trimming stripped 0 bases from V and 3 bases from J, with 9 bases between. Germline V lookup: CDR1 MNHEY, CDR2 SVGEGT.

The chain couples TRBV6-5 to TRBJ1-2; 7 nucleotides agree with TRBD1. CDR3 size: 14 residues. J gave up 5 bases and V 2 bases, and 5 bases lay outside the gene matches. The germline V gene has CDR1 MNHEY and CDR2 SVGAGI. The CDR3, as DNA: TGTGCCAGCAGTTACGTCGGACAGGTTTATGGCTACACCTTC. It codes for CASSYVGQVYGYTF.

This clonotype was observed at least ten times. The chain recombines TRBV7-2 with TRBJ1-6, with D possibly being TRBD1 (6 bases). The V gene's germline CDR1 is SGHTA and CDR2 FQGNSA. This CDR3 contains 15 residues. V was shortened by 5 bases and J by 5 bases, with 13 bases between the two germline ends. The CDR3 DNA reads TGTGCCAGCAGCCCAACCGGGACAAATAATTCACCCCTCCACTTT. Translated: CASSPTGTNNSPLHF. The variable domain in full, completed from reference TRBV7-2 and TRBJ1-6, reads GAGVSQSPSNKVTEKGKDVELRCDPISGHTALYWYRQSLGQGLEFLIYFQGNSAPDKSGLPSDRFSAERTGGSVSTLTIQRTQQEDSAVYLCASSPTGTNNSPLHFGNGTRLTVT.

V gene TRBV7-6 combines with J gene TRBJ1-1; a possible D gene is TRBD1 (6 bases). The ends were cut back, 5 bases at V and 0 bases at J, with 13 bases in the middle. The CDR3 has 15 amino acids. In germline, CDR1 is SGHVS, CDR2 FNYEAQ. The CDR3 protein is CASSTKQGVNTEAFF. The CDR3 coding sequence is TGTGCCAGCAGCACTAAACAGGGAGTGAACACTGAAGCTTTCTTT. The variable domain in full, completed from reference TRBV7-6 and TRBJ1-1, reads GAGVSQSPRYKVTKRGQDVALRCDPISGHVSLYWYRQALGQGPEFLTYFNYEAQQDKSGLPNDRFSAERPEGSISTLTIQRTEQRDSAMYRCASSTKQGVNTEAFFGQGTRLTVV.

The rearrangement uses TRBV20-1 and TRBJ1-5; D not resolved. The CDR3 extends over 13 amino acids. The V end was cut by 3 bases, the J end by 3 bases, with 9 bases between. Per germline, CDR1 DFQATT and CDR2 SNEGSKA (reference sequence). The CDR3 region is CSARWNLNQPQHF. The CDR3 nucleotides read TGCAGTGCTAGGTGGAACCTCAATCAGCCCCAGCATTTT.

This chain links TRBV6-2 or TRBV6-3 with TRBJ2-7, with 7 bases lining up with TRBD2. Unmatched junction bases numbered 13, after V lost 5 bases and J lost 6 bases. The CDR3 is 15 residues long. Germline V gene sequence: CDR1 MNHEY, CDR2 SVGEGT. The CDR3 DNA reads TGTGCCAGCAGTCCGACTAGCCCTATGGCTATCGAGCAGTACTTC. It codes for CASSPTSPMAIEQYF.

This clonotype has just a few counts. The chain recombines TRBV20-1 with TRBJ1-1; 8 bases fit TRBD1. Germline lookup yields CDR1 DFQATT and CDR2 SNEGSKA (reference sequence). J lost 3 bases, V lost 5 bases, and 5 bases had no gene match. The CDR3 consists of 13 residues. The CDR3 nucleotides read TGCAGTGCTCCCGGACAGGGCCACACTGAAGCTTTCTTT. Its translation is CSAPGQGHTEAFF.

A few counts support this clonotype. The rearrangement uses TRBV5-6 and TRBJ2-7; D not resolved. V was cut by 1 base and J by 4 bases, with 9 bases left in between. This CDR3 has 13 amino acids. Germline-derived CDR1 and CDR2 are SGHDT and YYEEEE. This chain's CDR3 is CASSLTWGYEQYF. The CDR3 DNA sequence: TGTGCCAGCAGCTTGACCTGGGGTTACGAGCAGTACTTC.

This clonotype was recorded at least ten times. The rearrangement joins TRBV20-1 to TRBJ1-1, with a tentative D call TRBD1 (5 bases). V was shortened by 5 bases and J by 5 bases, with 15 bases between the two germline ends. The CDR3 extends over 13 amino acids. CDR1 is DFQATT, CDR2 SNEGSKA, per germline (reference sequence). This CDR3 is CSASPGAPTEAFF. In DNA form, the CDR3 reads TGCAGTGCTTCTCCCGGGGCGCCGACTGAAGCTTTCTTT.

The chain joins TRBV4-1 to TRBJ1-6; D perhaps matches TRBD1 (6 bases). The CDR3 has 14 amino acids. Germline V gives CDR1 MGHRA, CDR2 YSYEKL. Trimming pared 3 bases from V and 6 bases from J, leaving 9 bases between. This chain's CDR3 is CASSHPDSNSPLHF. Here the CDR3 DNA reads TGCGCCAGCAGCCACCCGGACAGTAATTCACCCCTCCACTTT.

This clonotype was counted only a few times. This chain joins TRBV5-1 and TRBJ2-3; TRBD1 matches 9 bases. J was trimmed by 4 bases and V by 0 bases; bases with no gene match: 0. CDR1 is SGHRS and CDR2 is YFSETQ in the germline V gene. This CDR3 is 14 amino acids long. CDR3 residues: CASSLGTGADTQYF. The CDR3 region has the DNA TGCGCCAGCAGCTTGGGGACAGGGGCAGATACGCAGTATTTT.

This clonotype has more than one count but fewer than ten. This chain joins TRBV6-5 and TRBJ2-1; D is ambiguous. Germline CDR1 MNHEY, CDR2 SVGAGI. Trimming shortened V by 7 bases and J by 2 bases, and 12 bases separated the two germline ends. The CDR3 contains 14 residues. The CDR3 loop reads CASNSRAAYNEQFF. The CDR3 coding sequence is TGTGCCAGCAATAGCCGGGCCGCCTACAATGAGCAGTTCTTC.

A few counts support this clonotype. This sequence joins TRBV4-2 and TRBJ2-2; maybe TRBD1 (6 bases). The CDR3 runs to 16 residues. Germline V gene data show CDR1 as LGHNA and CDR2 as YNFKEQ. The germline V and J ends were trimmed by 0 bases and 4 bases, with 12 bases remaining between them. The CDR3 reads CASSQDREGGTGELFF. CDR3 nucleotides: TGTGCCAGCAGCCAAGATCGAGAAGGGGGCACCGGGGAGCTGTTTTTT.

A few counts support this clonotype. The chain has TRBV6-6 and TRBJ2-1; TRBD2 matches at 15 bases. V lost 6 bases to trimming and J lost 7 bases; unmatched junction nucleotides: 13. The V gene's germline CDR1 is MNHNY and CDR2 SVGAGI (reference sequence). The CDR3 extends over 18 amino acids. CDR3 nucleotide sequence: TGTGCCAGCAGCCTAAGGGCGGAGGGGACTAGCGGGGGGAATGAGCAGTTCTTC. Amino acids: CASSLRAEGTSGGNEQFF.

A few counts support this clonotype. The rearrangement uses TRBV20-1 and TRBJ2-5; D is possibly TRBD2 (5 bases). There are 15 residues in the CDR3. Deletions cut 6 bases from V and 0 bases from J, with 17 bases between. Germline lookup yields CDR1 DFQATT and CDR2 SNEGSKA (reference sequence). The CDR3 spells CSAILRALNQETQYF. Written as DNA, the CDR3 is TGCAGTGCCATATTGAGGGCTTTGAACCAAGAGACCCAGTACTTC.

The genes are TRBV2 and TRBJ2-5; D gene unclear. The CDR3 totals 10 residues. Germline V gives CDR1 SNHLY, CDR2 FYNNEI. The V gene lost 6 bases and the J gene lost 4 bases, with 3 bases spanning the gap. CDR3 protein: CASRIETQYF. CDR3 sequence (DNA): TGTGCCAGCAGGATAGAGACCCAGTACTTC.

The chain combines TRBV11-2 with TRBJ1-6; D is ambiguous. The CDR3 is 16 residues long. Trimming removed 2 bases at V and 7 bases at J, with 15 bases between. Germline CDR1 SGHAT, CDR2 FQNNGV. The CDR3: CASSLRAFTRNSPLHF. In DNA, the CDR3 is TGTGCCAGCAGCTTAAGGGCCTTTACAAGGAATTCACCCCTCCACTTT.

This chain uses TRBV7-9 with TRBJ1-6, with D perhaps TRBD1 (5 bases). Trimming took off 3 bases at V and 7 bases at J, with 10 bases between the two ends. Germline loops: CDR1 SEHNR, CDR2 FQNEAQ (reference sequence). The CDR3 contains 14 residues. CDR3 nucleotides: TGTGCCAGCAGCTTCACGGGGCAGAATTCACCCCTCCACTTT. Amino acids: CASSFTGQNSPLHF.